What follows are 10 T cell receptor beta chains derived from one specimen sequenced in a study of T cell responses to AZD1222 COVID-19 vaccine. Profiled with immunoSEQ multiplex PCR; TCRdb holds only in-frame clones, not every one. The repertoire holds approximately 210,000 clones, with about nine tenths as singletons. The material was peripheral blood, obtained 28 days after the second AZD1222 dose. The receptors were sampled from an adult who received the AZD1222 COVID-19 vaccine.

As DNA, the CDR3 is TGTGCCAGCAGCTTTAGCAGGAACACTGAAGCTTTCTTT. It encodes CASSFSRNTEAFF. The chain uses TRBV5-4 and TRBJ1-1; D is uncertain. CDR1 is SGHNT, CDR2 YYREEE, per germline (reference sequence). V lost 2 bases to trimming and J lost 1 base, with 6 bases between them. This CDR3 is built from 13 residues. Variable domain in full (rest from reference TRBV5-4 and TRBJ1-1): ETGVTQSPTHLIKTRGQQVTLRCSSQSGHNTVSWYQQALGQGPQFIFQYYREEENGRGNFPPRFSGLQFPNYSSELNVNALELDDSALYLCASSFSRNTEAFFGQGTRLTVV.

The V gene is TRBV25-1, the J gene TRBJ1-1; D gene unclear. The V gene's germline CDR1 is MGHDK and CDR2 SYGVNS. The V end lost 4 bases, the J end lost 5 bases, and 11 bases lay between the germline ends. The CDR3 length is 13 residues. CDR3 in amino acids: CASSVGQITEAFF. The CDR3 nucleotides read TGTGCCAGCAGTGTCGGGCAGATAACTGAAGCTTTCTTT.

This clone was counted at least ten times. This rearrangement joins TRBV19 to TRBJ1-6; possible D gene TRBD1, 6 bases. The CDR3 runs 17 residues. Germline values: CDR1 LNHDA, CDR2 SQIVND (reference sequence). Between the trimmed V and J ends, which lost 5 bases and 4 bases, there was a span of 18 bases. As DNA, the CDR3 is TGTGCCAGTAGTGAGTACCCAGGGGCTCTATATAATTCACCCCTCCACTTT. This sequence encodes CASSEYPGALYNSPLHF.

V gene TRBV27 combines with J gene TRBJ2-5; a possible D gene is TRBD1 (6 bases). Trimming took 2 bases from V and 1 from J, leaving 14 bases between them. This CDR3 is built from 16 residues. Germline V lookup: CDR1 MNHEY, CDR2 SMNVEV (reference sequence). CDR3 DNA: TGTGCCAGCAGTTTAGGGGGCAACTTCCCCCAAGAGACCCAGTACTTC. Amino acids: CASSLGGNFPQETQYF.

As DNA, the CDR3 is TGCAGTGCTAGCCTAACCGGGGAGCTGTTTTTT. It encodes CSASLTGELFF. The chain has TRBV20-1 and TRBJ2-2; D is undetermined. This CDR3 has 11 residues. V was clipped by 3 bases and J by 5 bases, with 4 bases between them. Germline assignment: CDR1 DFQATT and CDR2 SNEGSKA (reference sequence).

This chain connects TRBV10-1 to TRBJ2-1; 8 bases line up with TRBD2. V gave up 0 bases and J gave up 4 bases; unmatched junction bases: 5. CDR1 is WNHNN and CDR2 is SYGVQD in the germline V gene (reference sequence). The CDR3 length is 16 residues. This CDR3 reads CASSESGTSAYNEQFF. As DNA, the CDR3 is TGCGCCAGCAGTGAGTCCGGGACTAGTGCTTACAATGAGCAGTTCTTC.

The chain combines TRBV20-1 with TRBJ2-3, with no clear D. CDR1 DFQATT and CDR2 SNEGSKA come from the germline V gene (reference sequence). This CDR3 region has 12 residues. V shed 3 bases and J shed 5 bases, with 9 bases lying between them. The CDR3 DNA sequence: TGCAGTGCTAGTAGGGAATTAGATACGCAGTATTTT. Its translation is CSASRELDTQYF.

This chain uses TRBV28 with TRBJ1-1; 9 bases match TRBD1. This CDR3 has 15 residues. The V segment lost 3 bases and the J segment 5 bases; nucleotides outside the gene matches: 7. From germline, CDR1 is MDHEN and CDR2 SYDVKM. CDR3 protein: CASSFDRGSGTEAFF. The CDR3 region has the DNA TGTGCCAGCAGTTTCGACAGGGGGTCGGGAACTGAAGCTTTCTTT.

CDR3 loop: CASSTPRLQGISDNEQFF. CDR3 nucleotide sequence: TGTGCCAGTAGTACCCCGCGACTACAGGGGATATCCGACAATGAGCAGTTCTTC. J is TRBJ2-1 and V is TRBV19, with 7 nucleotides matching TRBD1. The CDR3 extends over 18 amino acids. Trimming at V came to 4 bases and at J to 5 bases, leaving 17 bases not matched to a gene. Germline V gene sequence: CDR1 LNHDA, CDR2 SQIVND (reference sequence).

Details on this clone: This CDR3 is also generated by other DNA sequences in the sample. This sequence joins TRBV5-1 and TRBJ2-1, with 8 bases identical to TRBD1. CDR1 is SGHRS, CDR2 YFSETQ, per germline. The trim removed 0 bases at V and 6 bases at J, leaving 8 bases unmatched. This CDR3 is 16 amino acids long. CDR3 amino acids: CASSLGRQGASNEQFF. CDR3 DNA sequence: TGCGCCAGCAGCTTGGGAAGGCAGGGGGCGAGCAATGAGCAGTTCTTC.